This TCR beta chain was profiled in a study of read filtering for tumor transcriptome and immune sequencing. About the research overall: By R-ISS, stages I, II and III held about 8, 16 and 7 patients.

As for this clonotype: One base separates it from a far larger clone, so it is likely a read error.

V gave up 5 bases and J gave up 6 bases; unmatched junction bases: 10. CDR1 is SGHAT and CDR2 is FQNNGV in the germline V gene. The CDR3 has 14 residues. From about 0.4 ug of RNA, a library with molecular barcoded alpha/delta and beta/gamma adaptors was made. TCRdb fed the reads into MiXCR, producing one record per CDR3 protein. The sample contains over 50,000 distinct CDR3 sequences, roughly 18% of which appear only once. The chain carries TRBV11-2 and TRBJ2-7; TRBD1 matches 7 bases. Sequenced sample: a population of CD138-negative cells sorted from bone marrow. The clonotype comes from a donor over 35 with multiple myeloma. CDR3 loop: CASSPPGQFCEQYF. The CDR3 coding sequence is TGTGCCAGCAGCCCGCCGGGACAGTTTTGCGAGCAGTACTTC. The full variable domain, with the rest looked up from reference TRBV11-2 and TRBJ2-7, is EAGVAQSPRYKIIEKRQSVAFWCNPISGHATLYWYQQILGQGPKLLIQFQNNGVVDDSQLPKDRFSAERLKGVDSTLKIQPAKLEDSAVYLCASSPPGQFCEQYFGPGTRLTVT.